The subject of this entry is one T cell receptor beta chain. Its specificity is unknown. This sample stems from a study of neoadjuvant nivolumab and ipilimumab in lung cancer. Regarding the study as a whole: TCR richness and clonality were higher in tumors than adjacent uninvolved lung.

The CDR3 has 11 residues. From germline, CDR1 is SQVTM and CDR2 ANQGSEA. The V and J ends lost 0 bases and 11 bases respectively, with 10 bases between them. TCRdb's copy holds only in-frame clones and misses some; the assay was immunoSEQ multiplex PCR. The sample shows some 26,000 clones, 82% of them seen only once. The chain is built from TRBV29-1 and TRBJ1-1; tentative D call: TRBD1 (6 bases). This sequence was found in an adult with non-small cell lung cancer. The specimen was tumor tissue, collected after neoadjuvant nivolumab, alone or with ipilimumab, at or shortly before surgery. CDR3 nucleotides: TGCAGCGTTGAAGAGGGGGCCGGGGCTTTCTTT. Amino acids: CSVEEGAGAFF.